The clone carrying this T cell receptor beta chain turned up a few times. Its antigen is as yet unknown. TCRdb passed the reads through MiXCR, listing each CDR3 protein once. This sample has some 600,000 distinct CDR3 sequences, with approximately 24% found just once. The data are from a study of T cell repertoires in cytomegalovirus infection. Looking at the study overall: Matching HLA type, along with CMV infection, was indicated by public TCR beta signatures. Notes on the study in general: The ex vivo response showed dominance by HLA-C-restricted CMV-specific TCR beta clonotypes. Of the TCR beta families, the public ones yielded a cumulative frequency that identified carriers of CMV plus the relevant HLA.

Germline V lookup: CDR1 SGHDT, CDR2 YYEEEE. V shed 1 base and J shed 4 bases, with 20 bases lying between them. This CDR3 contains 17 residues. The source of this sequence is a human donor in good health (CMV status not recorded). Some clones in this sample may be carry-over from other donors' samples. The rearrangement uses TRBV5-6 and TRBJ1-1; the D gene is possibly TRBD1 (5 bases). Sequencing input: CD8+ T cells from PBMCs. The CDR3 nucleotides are TGTGCCAGCAGCTTGAGGTACCGGGACCCTTACACCACTGAAGCTTTCTTT. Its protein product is CASSLRYRDPYTTEAFF.